These T cell receptor beta chains were read from a single sample in a study of radiotherapy plus CTLA-4 blockade in lung cancer. Profiling relied on immunoSEQ multiplex PCR, and the TCRdb table lists in-frame clones only, not all of them. The sample shows around 95,000 clones, under 90% of them seen only once. The sample here was peripheral blood, taken from a patient treated with radiotherapy plus ipilimumab. These receptors came from a human donor with non-small cell lung cancer who had stable disease on radiotherapy plus ipilimumab. Each CDR3 is given with its conserved first and last residue. D genes are given only for firm matches. Size is stated for part of the rows, as once, few or many counts, or as a class when the clone is expanded.

>TRBJ2-4|.|TRBD2|TRBV14
CASSPKQSSGRRSKNIQYF
TGTGCCAGCAGCCCTAAACAGTCTAGCGGGAGGCGATCCAAAAACATTCAGTACTTC
>TRBJ1-5|.|.|TRBV6-5
CATLSANQPQHF
TGTGCCACTCTTAGTGCCAATCAGCCCCAGCATTTT
>TRBJ2-7|.|TRBD2|TRBV2
CASRSSGGQPYEQYF
TGTGCCAGCAGATCAAGCGGGGGCCAGCCCTACGAGCAGTACTTC
>TRBJ2-3|.|.|TRBV28
CASSPASRVTDTQYF
TGTGCCAGCAGTCCTGCTTCTAGGGTCACAGATACGCAGTATTTT
>TRBJ1-4|few|.|TRBV10-3
CAISTGNEKLFF
TGTGCCATCAGCACAGGGAATGAAAAACTGTTTTTT
>TRBJ2-5|.|.|TRBV5-1
CASSLGGITGLETQYF
TGCGCCAGCAGCTTGGGGGGAATAACAGGGCTAGAGACCCAGTACTTC
>TRBJ2-7|few|.|TRBV28
CASSLFGATYEQYF
TGTGCCAGCAGTTTATTTGGGGCTACCTACGAGCAGTACTTC
>TRBJ2-7|.|TRBD2|TRBV14
CASSHPLAVPSYEQYF
TGTGCCAGCAGCCACCCACTAGCGGTGCCCTCCTACGAGCAGTACTTC
>TRBJ2-2|few|.|TRBV7-9
CASSWGTGDTGELFF
TGTGCCAGCAGCTGGGGGACGGGGGACACCGGGGAGCTGTTTTTT
>TRBJ1-4|.|TRBD1|TRBV7-6
CASSLGTGNEKLFF
TGTGCCAGCAGCCTCGGGACAGGGAATGAAAAACTGTTTTTT
>TRBJ2-7|.|TRBD2|TRBV6-5
CASSPRPAGAPQYF
TGTGCCAGCAGTCCCCGACCAGCGGGAGCTCCCCAGTACTTC
>TRBJ2-2|.|.|TRBV5-1
CASSLADFGELFF
TGCGCCAGCAGCTTGGCGGATTTCGGGGAGCTGTTTTTT
>TRBJ1-2|.|TRBD1|TRBV19
CASSNAGTGDYGYTF
TGTGCCAGTAGTAACGCCGGGACAGGGGATTATGGCTACACCTTC
>TRBJ2-2|.|.|TRBV11-2
CASSLGDSARRTGELFF
TGTGCCAGCAGCCTCGGGGACTCCGCGCGACGAACCGGGGAGCTGTTTTTT
>TRBJ2-3|.|.|TRBV2
CASSEVWWASTDTQYF
TGTGCCAGCAGTGAAGTCTGGTGGGCTAGCACAGATACGCAGTATTTT
>TRBJ1-2|.|TRBD1|TRBV11-2
CASSLDARDRVYGYTF
TGTGCCAGCAGCTTAGATGCCCGGGACAGGGTGTATGGCTACACCTTC
>TRBJ2-6|once|.|TRBV19
CASSTGGGSGANVLTF
TGTGCCAGTAGTACAGGGGGGGGATCTGGGGCCAACGTCCTGACTTTC
>TRBJ1-2|.|.|TRBV5-1
CASSLAQNYGYTF
TGCGCCAGCAGCTTGGCCCAGAACTATGGCTACACCTTC
>TRBJ2-1|.|TRBD1|TRBV5-1
CASSLQGAGEQFF
TGCGCCAGCAGCCTACAGGGGGCTGGTGAGCAGTTCTTC
>TRBJ2-7|few|TRBD1|TRBV5-5
CASSLEGQGIHEQYF
TGTGCCAGCAGCTTGGAAGGACAGGGGATACACGAGCAGTACTTC
>TRBJ2-3|.|.|TRBV9
CASSVAGVFETDTQYF
TGTGCCAGCAGCGTAGCCGGCGTCTTTGAGACAGATACGCAGTATTTT
>TRBJ1-1|.|.|TRBV5-1
CASSWGPTMNTEAFF
TGCGCCAGCAGTTGGGGGCCAACCATGAACACTGAAGCTTTCTTT
>TRBJ2-7|few|.|TRBV6-6
CASSLGVSEQYF
TGTGCCAGCAGTCTAGGGGTTAGCGAGCAGTACTTC
>TRBJ2-7|.|TRBD2|TRBV5-4
CASSLPSGGGTPREQYF
TGTGCCAGCAGCTTGCCTAGCGGGGGGGGCACCCCCCGCGAGCAGTACTTC
>TRBJ2-7|.|.|TRBV5-4
CASSWVGSSYEQYF
TGTGCCAGCAGCTGGGTCGGCAGCTCCTACGAGCAGTACTTC
>TRBJ1-6|once|.|TRBV14
CASSPNYNSPLHF
TGTGCCAGCAGCCCTAACTATAATTCACCCCTCCACTTT
>TRBJ1-5|few|.|TRBV5-1
CASSLDGGGNQPQHF
TGCGCCAGCAGCTTGGACGGGGGGGGGAATCAGCCCCAGCATTTT
>TRBJ2-2|.|.|TRBV9
CASSVALNAGELFF
TGTGCCAGCAGCGTGGCACTGAACGCCGGGGAGCTGTTTTTT
>TRBJ1-2|.|TRBD1|TRBV6-1
CASSEAPGQAYGYTF
TGTGCCAGCAGTGAAGCGCCAGGACAGGCCTATGGCTACACCTTC
>TRBJ2-7|.|TRBD1|TRBV11-2
CASSFQAGTGHIGSEQYF
TGTGCCAGCAGCTTTCAGGCCGGGACAGGGCATATTGGTTCCGAGCAGTACTTC
>TRBJ2-5|.|.|TRBV5-1
CASSLTGWETQYF
TGCGCCAGCAGCTTAACAGGGTGGGAGACCCAGTACTTC
>TRBJ1-6|.|.|TRBV19
CASNPILRADFVRNRNSPLHF
TGTGCCAGTAATCCTATTCTCCGAGCTGATTTCGTCAGAAATAGAAATTCACCCCTCCACTTT
>TRBJ2-5|.|.|TRBV7-9
CASSLVMRSGGQETQYF
TGTGCCAGCAGCTTAGTGATGAGGAGTGGGGGGCAAGAGACCCAGTACTTC
>TRBJ1-6|.|.|TRBV6-1
CASRSLGASSPLHF
TGTGCCAGCAGATCACTGGGGGCCAGTTCACCCCTCCACTTT
>TRBJ1-6|.|TRBD1|TRBV11-3
CASSLDMTGSGTGGWPLHF
TGTGCCAGCAGCTTAGATATGACGGGGTCCGGGACAGGGGGCTGGCCCCTCCACTTT
>TRBJ2-1|.|TRBD2|TRBV5-4
CASSPDRSHGLAGDNEQFF
TGTGCCAGCAGCCCGGACAGGTCTCATGGCCTAGCGGGAGACAATGAGCAGTTCTTC
>TRBJ1-2|.|.|TRBV7-3
CASSYRDMRGYTF
TGTGCCAGCAGCTACCGGGACATGAGAGGCTACACCTTC
>TRBJ1-1|.|.|TRBV6-6
CASSYSAEASEAFF
TGTGCCAGCAGTTACTCTGCTGAGGCATCTGAAGCTTTCTTT
>TRBJ1-4|.|.|TRBV5-1
CASSKGRPTNEKLFF
TGCGCCAGCAGCAAGGGACGCCCAACTAATGAAAAACTGTTTTTT
>TRBJ2-7|.|TRBD2|TRBV9
CASSPRGSGDYEQYF
TGTGCCAGCAGCCCCCGGGGTAGCGGGGACTACGAGCAGTACTTC
>TRBJ1-2|.|TRBD1|TRBV7-2
CASSGGTGYGYTF
TGTGCCAGCAGCGGAGGGACAGGGTATGGCTACACCTTC
>TRBJ1-5|.|TRBD1|TRBV6-6
CASSYPDRTNQPQHF
TGTGCCAGCAGTTACCCGGACAGGACTAATCAGCCCCAGCATTTT
>TRBJ1-1|.|.|TRBV7-8
CASSLAKNTEAFF
TGTGCCAGCAGCTTAGCTAAGAACACTGAAGCTTTCTTT
>TRBJ1-4|.|TRBD1|TRBV28
CAIRQGSEKLFF
TGTGCCATCAGACAGGGTAGTGAAAAACTGTTTTTT
>TRBJ2-1|.|.|TRBV20-1
CSAADNEQFF
TGCAGTGCGGCCGACAATGAGCAGTTCTTC
>TRBJ1-1|.|.|TRBV18
CASSSSPNTEAFF
TGTGCCAGCTCATCATCCCCGAACACTGAAGCTTTCTTT
>TRBJ2-5|.|.|TRBV27
CASSYLPARGETQYF
TGTGCCAGCAGTTATCTCCCGGCCCGTGGTGAGACCCAGTACTTC